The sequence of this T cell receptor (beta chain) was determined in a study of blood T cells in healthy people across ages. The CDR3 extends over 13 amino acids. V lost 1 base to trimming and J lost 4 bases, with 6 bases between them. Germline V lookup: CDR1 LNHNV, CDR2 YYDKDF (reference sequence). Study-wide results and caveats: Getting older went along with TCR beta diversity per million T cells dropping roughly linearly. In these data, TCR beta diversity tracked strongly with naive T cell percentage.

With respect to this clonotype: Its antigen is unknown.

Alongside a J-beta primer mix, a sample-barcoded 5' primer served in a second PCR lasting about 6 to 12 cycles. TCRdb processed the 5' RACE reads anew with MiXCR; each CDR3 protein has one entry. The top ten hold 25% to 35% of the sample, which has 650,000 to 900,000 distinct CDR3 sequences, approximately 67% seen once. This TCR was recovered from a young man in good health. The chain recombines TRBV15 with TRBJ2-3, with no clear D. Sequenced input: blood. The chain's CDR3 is CATSRGWADTQYF. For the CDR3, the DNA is TGTGCCACCAGCAGAGGGTGGGCAGATACGCAGTATTTT.